The clone carrying this T cell receptor (beta chain) was observed a few times. What it binds is unknown. The sample belongs to a study of T cells in Graves' hyperthyroidism and ophthalmopathy. RNA transcripts were the template for amplifying TCR beta CDR3 regions. The HTBI primer set was used in a first-round RT-PCR of the TCR CDR3. MiXCR was run by TCRdb on the multiplex PCR reads, yielding one entry per CDR3 protein. The sample includes around 490,000 distinct CDR3 sequences, 15% to 20% seen only once; the top ten take roughly 47%. Study-level points and caveats: Ophthalmopathy prediction by the model preceded onset by a median roughly 6 months. Appearing also in blood were most of the thyroid clonotypes expanded above 0.001.

Germline V CDR1 and CDR2: MNHEY, SVGEGT. Trimming removed 0 bases from V and 6 bases from J, with 6 bases in between. CDR3 length equals 12 residues. Enrolled ophthalmopathy patients presented with a Clinical Activity Score of at least 3, a NOSPECS grade of at least 4, and disease duration under 3 months. The rearrangement uses TRBV6-2 or TRBV6-3 and TRBJ2-7; D is unresolved. Sequencing was performed on blood. This clonotype was obtained from a man aged 35 to 55 with Graves' ophthalmopathy. This chain's CDR3 is CASSYSGLEQYF. The DNA of the CDR3 is TGTGCCAGCAGTTACTCAGGTCTCGAGCAGTACTTC.